The 3 T cell receptor beta chains given below trace back to one sample, sequenced in a study of beta chain features in type 1 diabetes (dated by TCRdb to the late 2010s). Receptor amplification or capture employed the immunoSEQ multiplex PCR assay. All of the isolated RNA was reverse transcribed with the High Capacity cDNA Reverse Transcription Kit, so expressed TCRB transcripts were sequenced. Not all clones reach the TCRdb copy of this immuneACCESS table, which keeps in-frame sequences only. Checked studies attribute under half of the gap to unresolved V genes and leave the rest unexplained. This sample lists 200,000 to 300,000 clones; 11% were detected once. Around 0.017% of the sample lies in the top ten. What the study reported, not specific to this receptor: A moderate but significant shortening of TCRB CDR3 length was observed in type 1 diabetes patients in all four CD4+ subsets.

These TCRs are of unknown antigen specificity. The sample consisted of naive CD4+ T cells from blood. The cell subset or site label of this sample denotes: true naive CD4+ T cells. These receptors originate from a man aged 25-45 years with type 1 diabetes.

Only a few counts were recorded for this clone. V and J are TRBV10-3 and TRBJ2-5; D possibly corresponds to TRBD1 (5 bases). The CDR3 totals 15 residues. The germline CDR1 and CDR2 sequences are ENHRY and SYGVKD. The V gene lost 0 bases and the J gene lost 4 bases, with 12 bases spanning the gap. Here the CDR3 reads CAISESQGGSETQYF. The CDR3 nucleotides are TGTGCCATCAGTGAGTCGCAGGGTGGATCAGAGACCCAGTACTTC.

This rearrangement joins TRBV9 to TRBJ2-5; 9 nucleotides agree with TRBD2. Germline V lookup: CDR1 SGDLS, CDR2 YYNGEE. Trimming took 5 bases from V and 5 from J; bases not matched to a gene: 10. The CDR3 contains 15 residues. In nucleotides, the CDR3 is TGTGCCAGCAGTTCCCCTGGCGGGGGGGGTGAGACCCAGTACTTC. Translation: CASSSPGGGGETQYF. Complete variable domain (other parts from reference TRBV9 and TRBJ2-5): DSGVTQTPKHLITATGQRVTLRCSPRSGDLSVYWYQQSLDQGLQFLIQYYNGEERAKGNILERFSAQQFPDLHSELNLSSLELGDSALYFCASSSPGGGGETQYFGPGTRLLVL.

The V call is TRBV7-9, the J call TRBJ2-7; D not certain. Germline V gene sequence: CDR1 SEHNR, CDR2 FQNEAQ (reference sequence). This CDR3 spans 15 amino acids. Trimming pared 5 bases from V and 4 bases from J, leaving 18 bases between. CDR3 sequence: CASSKDLHGRYEQYF. CDR3 DNA: TGTGCCAGCAGCAAAGATTTACATGGGCGTTACGAGCAGTACTTC.